One sample yielded the 17 T cell receptor beta chains listed below, sequenced in a study of CD8+CD57+ T cells in acquired aplastic anemia. Patients chosen for sequencing had CD8+CD57+ cells that had expanded, as shown by flow cytometry. It was genomic DNA that served as the template for profiling TCR beta VDJ and CDR3. MiXCR, run by TCRdb on the reads, gives a single entry per CDR3 protein. Of roughly 180,000 distinct CDR3 sequences listed, about half were seen once; the top ten hold over 10%. Material: sorted CD4+, CD8+, or CD8+CD57+ T cells (not recorded which) from PBMCs. Receptors originate from a human donor with aplastic anemia.

The chain is built from TRBV10-3 and TRBJ2-5; D assignment may be TRBD1 or TRBD2 (6 bases each). Germline loops: CDR1 ENHRY, CDR2 SYGVKD. The CDR3 consists of 11 residues. The V end lost 8 bases, the J end lost 8 bases, and 12 bases lay between the germline ends. The CDR3 sequence: CAIGGGSTQYF. The CDR3 nucleotides are TGTGCCATCGGAGGGGGGAGCACCCAGTACTTC.

With respect to this clonotype: One end of the junction is discordant with germline, which a read error may explain. Here the CDR3 DNA reads TGCGCCAGCAGCTTGGCTGGGGTTGGTGGAGAGACCCAGTACTTC. Its protein is CASSLAGVGGETQYF. The chain uses TRBV5-4 and TRBJ2-5; D not resolved. The CDR3 length is 15 residues. Looked up from germline, CDR1 is SGHNT and CDR2 is YYREEE (reference sequence). Together with reference TRBV5-4 and TRBJ2-5, the CDR3 gives the full variable domain: ETGVTQSPTHLIKTRGQQVTLRCSSQSGHNTVSWYQQALGQGPQFIFQYYREEENGRGNFPPRFSGLQFPNYSSELNVNALELDDSALYLCASSLAGVGGETQYFGPGTRLLVL.

The rearrangement uses TRBV7-9 and TRBJ2-7; D is unresolved. V dropped 4 bases and J dropped 7 bases, with 11 bases sitting between them. The CDR3 contains 12 residues. CDR1 SEHNR and CDR2 FQNEAQ come from the germline V gene (reference sequence). The CDR3 DNA reads TGTGCCAGCAGCTCGCCCCCCCAGGAGCAGTACTTC. Translated, it gives CASSSPPQEQYF.

The chain employs TRBV29-1 and TRBJ2-1; D is possibly TRBD1 or TRBD2 (5 bases each). Germline CDR1 and CDR2: SQVTM and ANQGSEA. CDR3 size: 14 residues. V shed 7 bases and J shed 9 bases, with 22 bases lying between them. The CDR3 region is CSANRDRAFGEQFF. Written as DNA, the CDR3 is TGCAGCGCTAACCGGGACCGGGCCTTTGGTGAGCAGTTCTTC.

The chain uses TRBV20-1 and TRBJ1-2; 7 bases agree with TRBD1. This CDR3 contains 13 residues. CDR1 is DFQATT, CDR2 SNEGSKA, per germline (reference sequence). V shed 4 bases and J 0 bases; nucleotides not matched to a gene: 2. Written as DNA, the CDR3 is TGCAGTGCTATCGACAGGGCTAACTATGGCTACACCTTC. Its protein is CSAIDRANYGYTF.

This clonotype has more than one count but fewer than ten. This chain connects TRBV7-9 to TRBJ2-7; 7 bases align to TRBD1. V trimming: 5 bases; J trimming: 1 base; junction bases outside the gene matches: 2. There are 13 residues in the CDR3. Germline assignment: CDR1 SEHNR and CDR2 FQNEAQ (reference sequence). The CDR3 bases are TGTGCCAGCAGCCGGGACAGTTCCTACGAGCAGTACTTC. It translates to CASSRDSSYEQYF.

This clonotype has more than one count but fewer than ten. Being one base from a much bigger clone, this may be a read error. This chain's CDR3 is CASSIMTTDTQYF. The CDR3 DNA reads as TGTGCCAGTAGTATAATGACCACAGATACGCAGTATTTT. The chain couples TRBV19 to TRBJ2-3; D remains unclear. CDR3 length: 13 residues. The V gene's germline CDR1 is LNHDA and CDR2 SQIVND (reference sequence). Between the trimmed V and J ends, which lost 2 bases and 2 bases, there was a span of 5 bases.

The V call is TRBV6-1, the J call TRBJ2-1; 7 nucleotides line up with TRBD1. Germline V CDR1 and CDR2: MNHNS, SASEGT. V dropped 5 bases and J dropped 7; count of bases not matched to a gene: 8. CDR3 length equals 14 residues. CDR3 DNA: TGTGCCAGCAGTACGAGGACAGGTTTGAATGAGCAGTTCTTC. This translates into CASSTRTGLNEQFF.

V usage is TRBV7-2 and J usage is TRBJ2-5, with D unclear. Between the trimmed V and J ends, which lost 4 bases and 9 bases, there was a span of 15 bases. The CDR3 sequence is 13 residues long. Per germline, CDR1 SGHTA and CDR2 FQGNSA. The CDR3 sequence is CASSSSSIRAQYF. Here the CDR3 DNA reads TGTGCCAGCAGCTCATCCTCAATCCGGGCCCAGTACTTC.

This clonotype occurred many times. The rearrangement uses TRBV6-6 and TRBJ1-1, with D unresolved. The CDR3 is made up of 14 amino acids. Germline V gives CDR1 MNHNY, CDR2 SVGAGI (reference sequence). The V end was cut by 2 bases, the J end by 4 bases, with 11 bases between. The CDR3 sequence is CASSYGKGPTEAFF. CDR3 bases: TGTGCCAGCAGTTACGGTAAGGGCCCCACTGAAGCTTTCTTT.

This clonotype was seen a few times. The gene calls are TRBV30 and TRBJ2-1, with 11 bases fitting TRBD2. This CDR3 is built from 15 residues. Germline V CDR1 and CDR2: GTSNPN, SVGIG (reference sequence). V shed 2 bases and J 4 bases; nucleotides not matched to a gene: 4. The CDR3: CAWSNSGGAYNEQFF. The CDR3 nucleotides read TGTGCCTGGAGTAATAGCGGGGGGGCGTACAATGAGCAGTTCTTC. Drawing the rest from reference TRBV30 and TRBJ2-1, the complete variable domain is SQTIHQWPATLVQPVGSPLSLECTVEGTSNPNLYWYRQAAGRGLQLLFYSVGIGQISSEVPQNLSASRPQDRQFILSSKKLLLSDSGFYLCAWSNSGGAYNEQFFGPGTRLTVL.

This clonotype has a handful of counts. V is TRBV10-3 and J is TRBJ2-7, with TRBD1 as a possible D gene (6 bases). V dropped 10 bases and J dropped 6 bases, with 10 bases sitting between them. In germline, CDR1 is ENHRY, CDR2 SYGVKD. This CDR3 has 10 residues. CDR3 protein: CATGQLEQYF. Here the CDR3 DNA reads TGTGCCACAGGACAGCTCGAGCAGTACTTC.

V is TRBV11-3 and J is TRBJ2-7; D may be TRBD2 (6 bases). The CDR3 runs to 15 residues. The V and J ends lost 0 bases and 2 bases respectively, with 11 bases between them. In germline, CDR1 is SGHNT, CDR2 YENEEA. In DNA form, the CDR3 reads TGTGCCAGCAGCTTAGAGGGCGGGACCGCCTACGAGCAGTACTTC. Its protein is CASSLEGGTAYEQYF.

In this sample, this clonotype turned up many times. J is TRBJ1-3 and V is TRBV9, with a tentative D call TRBD1 (6 bases). CDR1 and CDR2 (germline): SGDLS, YYNGEE. V lost 5 bases, J lost 3 bases, and 15 bases lay in between. This CDR3 is 15 amino acids long. In DNA, the CDR3 is TGTGCCAGCAGTTTCACAGCAGGGGATGGAAACACCATATATTTT. The encoded protein is CASSFTAGDGNTIYF.

The chain employs TRBV19 and TRBJ1-6; no clear D gene. V was clipped by 3 bases and J by 10 bases, with 16 bases between them. The CDR3 contains 15 residues. CDR1 is LNHDA and CDR2 is SQIVND in the germline V gene (reference sequence). The DNA of the CDR3 is TGTGCCAGTAGTATTCAGCATGGCCCCTTGTCACCCCTCCACTTT. This translates into CASSIQHGPLSPLHF.

The CDR3 DNA sequence: TGTGCCAGCAGCTTAGACCGGAGGGGCTACACCTTC. Amino acid sequence: CASSLDRRGYTF. The chain is built from TRBV7-8 and TRBJ1-2; no firm D call. The V end was cut by 1 base, the J end by 8 bases, with 8 bases between. Germline V gene data show CDR1 as SGHVS and CDR2 as FQNEAQ. This CDR3 is built from 12 residues.

This clonotype was observed once. In DNA, the CDR3 is TGCAGTGAACCAGGCCTTTATTTGTTCTTT. Amino acids: CSEPGLYLFF. The chain employs TRBV20-1 and TRBJ1-1; D ambiguous. The CDR3 has 10 residues. The germline V gene has CDR1 DFQATT and CDR2 SNEGSKA (reference sequence). V shed 7 bases and J shed 14 bases, with 17 bases lying between them.